This T cell receptor (beta chain) was sequenced in a study of CD8 T cells in ankylosing spondylitis. This CDR3 contains 15 residues. Looked up from germline, CDR1 is MNHEY and CDR2 is SMNVEV (reference sequence). Via MiXCR, TCRdb re-called the 5' RACE reads, giving one row per CDR3 protein. The top ten clones hold 0.85% to 1.4% of a sample with around 340,000 distinct CDR3 sequences, about 14% of them seen once. Comment on this clonotype: A junction boundary mismatches the germline segment, possibly from a read error.

The sequence came from a male donor with ankylosing spondylitis or in good health (not recorded which). The chain combines TRBV27 with TRBJ2-1; 7 nucleotides align to TRBD1. The sample consisted of blood, either unsorted or a sorted T cell fraction (not recorded which). CDR3 in amino acids: CASSIRTGGPNQQFF. CDR3 coding DNA: TGTGCCAGCAGTATCCGGACAGGTGGGCCCAATCAGCAGTTCTTC.